The next 13 T cell receptor beta chains were all read from a single sample in a study of immune cell composition in non-small cell lung cancer (dated by TCRdb to 2016 to 2017). The library relied on the immunoSEQ multiplex PCR assay. TCRdb holds this immuneACCESS table with in-frame rearrangements only. Some clones are missing; in checked studies, unresolved V genes explain under half, and the rest has no known cause. The sample contains about 10,000 clones, about 63% of them found a single time. The ten largest account for 8% to 9% of the sample. The material sequenced was lung tumor tissue. All receptors come from a human donor with non-small cell lung cancer.

In its sample, this clone was seen a few times. This rearrangement joins TRBV19 to TRBJ1-2; 10 positions match TRBD1. The CDR3 spans 17 residues. Germline assignment: CDR1 LNHDA and CDR2 SQIVND (reference sequence). V lost 3 bases to trimming and J lost 4 bases; unmatched junction nucleotides: 11. In nucleotides, the CDR3 is TGTGCCAGTAGTATTGACGGGGGGACAGGGGCCCTCTATGGCTACACCTTC. This translates into CASSIDGGTGALYGYTF.

This clone was detected only a few times. The chain employs TRBV27 and TRBJ1-1; 7 positions agree with TRBD1. V was clipped by 4 bases and J by 4 bases; unmatched bases: 0. Germline V lookup: CDR1 MNHEY, CDR2 SMNVEV (reference sequence). The CDR3 consists of 12 residues. CDR3 amino acids: CASSSGGTEAFF. The DNA for the CDR3 is TGTGCCAGCAGTTCAGGGGGCACTGAAGCTTTCTTT.

The rearrangement links TRBV7-6 to TRBJ2-7; 12 bases match TRBD1. The germline V gene has CDR1 SGHVS and CDR2 FNYEAQ. The CDR3 is made up of 21 amino acids. V shed 3 bases and J 2 bases; nucleotides not matched to a gene: 20. The CDR3 bases are TGTGCCAGCAGCTTCCAGCCGACTGGGACAGGGGGCAATTTAGGCGCCTACGAGCAGTACTTC. This encodes CASSFQPTGTGGNLGAYEQYF.

The chain has TRBV5-6 and TRBJ1-3; perhaps TRBD1 as D (6 bases). The CDR3 is made up of 14 amino acids. Between the trimmed V and J ends, which lost 2 bases and 6 bases, there was a span of 12 bases. Germline CDR1 reads SGHDT; CDR2 reads YYEEEE. The CDR3 is CASSLGQNANTIYF. CDR3 in DNA: TGTGCCAGCAGCTTAGGACAGAATGCAAACACCATATATTTT.

The J gene is TRBJ2-3, the V gene TRBV2; a possible D gene is TRBD2 (7 bases). From germline, CDR1 is SNHLY and CDR2 FYNNEI. This CDR3 is built from 15 residues. V was trimmed by 1 base and J by 11 bases, leaving 19 bases between them. The CDR3 loop is CASSEGGGGRTGQYF. The CDR3 DNA is TGTGCCAGCAGTGAAGGGGGCGGGGGCCGGACCGGGCAGTATTTT.

The chain uses TRBV10-3 and TRBJ2-3; weak D call: TRBD2 (7 bases). CDR1 is ENHRY and CDR2 is SYGVKD in the germline V gene. Trimming removed 7 bases from V and 3 bases from J, with 14 bases in between. CDR3 size: 14 residues. This chain's CDR3 is CAIKQGGGTDTQYF. Here the CDR3 DNA reads TGTGCCATCAAACAAGGGGGGGGGACAGATACGCAGTATTTT.

The chain links TRBV6-5 to TRBJ2-1, with 9 bases aligning to TRBD1. Germline assignment: CDR1 MNHEY and CDR2 SVGAGI. V shed 4 bases, J shed 6 bases, and the junction held 7 bases outside the gene matches. This CDR3 region has 15 residues. CDR3 residues: CASSSRDRVRNEQFF. Here the CDR3 DNA reads TGTGCCAGCAGTTCTCGGGACAGGGTCCGCAATGAGCAGTTCTTC.

The rearrangement links TRBV4-2 to TRBJ2-1, with TRBD2 identical over 14 bases. Germline V gives CDR1 LGHNA, CDR2 YNFKEQ. With 5 bases clipped from V and 6 bases from J, the junction kept 6 bases outside the gene matches. CDR3 size: 16 residues. CDR3 nucleotide sequence: TGTGCCAGCAGCGGACGGGGACTAGCGGGGGTCAATGAGCAGTTCTTC. Translated, it gives CASSGRGLAGVNEQFF.

The chain uses TRBV29-1 and TRBJ2-3; D tentatively fits TRBD1 or TRBD2 (6 bases each). The germline V gene has CDR1 SQVTM and CDR2 ANQGSEA. This CDR3 has 14 amino acids. The V gene lost 4 bases and the J gene lost 5 bases, with 16 bases spanning the gap. CDR3 residues: CSVVGGGLGDTQYF. The CDR3 coding sequence is TGCAGCGTTGTTGGTGGGGGGCTGGGAGATACGCAGTATTTT.

A few counts support this clone. The chain uses TRBV15 and TRBJ2-5, with D perhaps given as TRBD1 or TRBD2 (5 bases each). Germline-derived CDR1 and CDR2 are LNHNV and YYDKDF (reference sequence). Trimming took off 1 base at V and 3 bases at J, with 9 bases between the two ends. The CDR3 sequence is 14 residues long. For the CDR3, the DNA is TGTGCCACCAGCAGAGGCCAGGGAGAAGAGACCCAGTACTTC. Protein: CATSRGQGEETQYF.

The chain couples TRBV11-2 to TRBJ1-1; 9 bases match TRBD1. Germline CDR1 reads SGHAT; CDR2 reads FQNNGV. The CDR3 has 14 amino acids. The trim removed 10 bases at V and 5 bases at J, leaving 11 bases unmatched. The CDR3 region has the DNA TGTGCCACCATACAGGGGGCCGGGGGTACTGAAGCTTTCTTT. It translates to CATIQGAGGTEAFF.

As regards this clone: One end of the junction is discordant with germline, which a read error may explain. The CDR3: CASSPLAGAFTGELFF. CDR3 bases: TGTGCTAGCAGCCCACTAGCGGGGGCGTTCACCGGGGAGCTGTTTTTT. The rearrangement links TRBV7-7 to TRBJ2-2, with 11 bases identical to TRBD2. The CDR3 runs 16 residues. Germline CDR1 is SSHAT and CDR2 is FNYEAQ (reference sequence).

This clone was counted only a few times. V is TRBV15 and J is TRBJ2-7; D possibly matches TRBD1 or TRBD2 (5 bases each). This CDR3 contains 15 residues. Trimming left V 0 bases short and J 2 bases short, with 11 bases between. The germline V gene encodes CDR1 LNHNV and CDR2 YYDKDF (reference sequence). CDR3 residues: CATSRDLRGPYEQYF. The CDR3 nucleotides are TGTGCCACCAGCAGAGATCTCCGGGGCCCCTACGAGCAGTACTTC.